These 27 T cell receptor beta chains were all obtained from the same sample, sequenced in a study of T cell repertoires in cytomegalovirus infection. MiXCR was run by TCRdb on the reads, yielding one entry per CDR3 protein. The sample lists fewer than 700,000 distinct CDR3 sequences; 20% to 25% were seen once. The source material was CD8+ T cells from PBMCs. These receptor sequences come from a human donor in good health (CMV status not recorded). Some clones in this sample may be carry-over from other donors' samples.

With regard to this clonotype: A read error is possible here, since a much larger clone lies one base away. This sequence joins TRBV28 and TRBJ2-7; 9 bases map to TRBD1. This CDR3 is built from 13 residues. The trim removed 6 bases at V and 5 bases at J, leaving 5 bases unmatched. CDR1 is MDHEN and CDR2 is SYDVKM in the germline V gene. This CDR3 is CASSWTGDHEQYV. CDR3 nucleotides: TGTGCCAGCAGCTGGACAGGGGATCACGAGCAGTACGTC.

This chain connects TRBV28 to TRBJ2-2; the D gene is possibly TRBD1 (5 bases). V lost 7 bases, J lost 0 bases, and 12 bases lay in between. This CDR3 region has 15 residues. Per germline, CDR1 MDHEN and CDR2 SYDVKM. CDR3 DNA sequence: TGTGCCAGCACCCCGGACAAGGCGAACACCGGGGAGCTGTTTTTT. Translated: CASTPDKANTGELFF.

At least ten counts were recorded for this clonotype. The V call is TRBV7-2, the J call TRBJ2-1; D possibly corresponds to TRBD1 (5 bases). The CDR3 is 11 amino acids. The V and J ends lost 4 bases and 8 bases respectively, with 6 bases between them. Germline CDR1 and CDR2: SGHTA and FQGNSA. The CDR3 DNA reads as TGTGCCAGCAGCTCCAGGGATGAGCAGTTCTTC. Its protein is CASSSRDEQFF.

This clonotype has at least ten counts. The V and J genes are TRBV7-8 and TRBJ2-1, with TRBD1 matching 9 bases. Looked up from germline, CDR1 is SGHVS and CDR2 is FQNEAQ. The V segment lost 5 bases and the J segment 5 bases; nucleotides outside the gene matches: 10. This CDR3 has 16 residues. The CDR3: CASSLQGAQPHNEQFF. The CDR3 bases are TGTGCCAGCAGCCTACAGGGGGCTCAACCCCACAATGAGCAGTTCTTC.

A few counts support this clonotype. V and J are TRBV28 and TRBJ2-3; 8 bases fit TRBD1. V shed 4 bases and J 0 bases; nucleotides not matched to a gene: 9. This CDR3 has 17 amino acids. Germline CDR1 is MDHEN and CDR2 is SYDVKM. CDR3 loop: CASSYPSGGGSTDTQYF. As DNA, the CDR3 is TGTGCCAGCAGTTACCCGTCAGGGGGCGGAAGCACAGATACGCAGTATTTT. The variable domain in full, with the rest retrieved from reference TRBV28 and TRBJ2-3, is DVKVTQSSRYLVKRTGEKVFLECVQDMDHENMFWYRQDPGLGLRLIYFSYDVKMKEKGDIPEGYSVSREKKERFSLILESASTNQTSMYLCASSYPSGGGSTDTQYFGPGTRLTVL.

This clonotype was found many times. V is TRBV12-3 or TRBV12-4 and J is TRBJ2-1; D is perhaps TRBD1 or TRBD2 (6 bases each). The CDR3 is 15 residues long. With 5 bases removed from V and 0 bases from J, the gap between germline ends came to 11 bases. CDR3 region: CASSEGGYSYNEQFF. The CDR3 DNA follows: TGTGCCAGCAGTGAAGGGGGGTACTCCTACAATGAGCAGTTCTTC.

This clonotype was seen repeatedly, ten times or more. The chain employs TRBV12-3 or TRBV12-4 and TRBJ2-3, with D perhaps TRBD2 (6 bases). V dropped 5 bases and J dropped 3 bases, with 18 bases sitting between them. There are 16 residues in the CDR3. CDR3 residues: CASSATLATGTDTQYF. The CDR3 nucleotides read TGTGCCAGCAGTGCCACCCTAGCGACCGGGACAGATACGCAGTATTTT.

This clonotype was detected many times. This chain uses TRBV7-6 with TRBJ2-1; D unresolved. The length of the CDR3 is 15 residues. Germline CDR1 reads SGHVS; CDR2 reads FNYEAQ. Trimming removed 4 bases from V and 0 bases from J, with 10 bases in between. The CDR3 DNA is TGTGCCAGCAGCTCCCAGTTGAGCTCCTACAATGAGCAGTTCTTC. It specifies CASSSQLSSYNEQFF.

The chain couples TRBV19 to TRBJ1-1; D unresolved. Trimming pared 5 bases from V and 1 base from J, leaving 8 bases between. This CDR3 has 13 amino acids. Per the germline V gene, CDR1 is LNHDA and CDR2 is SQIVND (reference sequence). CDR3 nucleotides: TGTGCCAGTAGTGAGGGATCGAACACTGAAGCTTTCTTT. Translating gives CASSEGSNTEAFF.

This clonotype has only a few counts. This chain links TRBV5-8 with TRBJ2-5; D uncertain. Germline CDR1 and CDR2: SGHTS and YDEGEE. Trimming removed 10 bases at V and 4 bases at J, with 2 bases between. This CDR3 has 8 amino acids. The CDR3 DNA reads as TGTGCCCCAGAGACCCAGTACTTC. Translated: CAPETQYF.

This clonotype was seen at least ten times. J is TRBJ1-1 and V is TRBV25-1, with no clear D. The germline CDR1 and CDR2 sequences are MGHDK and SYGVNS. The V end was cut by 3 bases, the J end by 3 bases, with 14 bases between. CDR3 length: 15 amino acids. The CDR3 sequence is CASSEPYREHTEAFF. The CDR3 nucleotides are TGTGCCAGCAGTGAGCCCTATAGGGAACACACTGAAGCTTTCTTT.

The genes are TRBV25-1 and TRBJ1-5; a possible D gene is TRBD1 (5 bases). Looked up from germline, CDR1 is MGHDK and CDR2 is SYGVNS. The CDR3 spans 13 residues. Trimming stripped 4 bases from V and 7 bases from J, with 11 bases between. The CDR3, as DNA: TGTGCCAGCAGTGGGCCGGGGGGGCAGCCCCAGCATTTT. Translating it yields CASSGPGGQPQHF.

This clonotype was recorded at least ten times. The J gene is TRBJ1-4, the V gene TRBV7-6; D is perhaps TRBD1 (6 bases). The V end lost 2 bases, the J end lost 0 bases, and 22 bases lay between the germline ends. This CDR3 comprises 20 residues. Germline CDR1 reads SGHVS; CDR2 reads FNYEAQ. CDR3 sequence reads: CASSLNVRTESTATNEKLFF. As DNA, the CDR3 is TGTGCCAGCAGCTTAAACGTGCGGACAGAATCGACTGCAACTAATGAAAAACTGTTTTTT.

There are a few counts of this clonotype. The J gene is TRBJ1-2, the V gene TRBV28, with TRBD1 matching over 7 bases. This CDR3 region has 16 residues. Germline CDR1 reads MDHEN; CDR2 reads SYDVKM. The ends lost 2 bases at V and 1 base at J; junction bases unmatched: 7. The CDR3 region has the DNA TGTGCCAGCAGTTTAGACACAGGGGAGATTAACTATGGCTACACCTTC. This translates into CASSLDTGEINYGYTF.

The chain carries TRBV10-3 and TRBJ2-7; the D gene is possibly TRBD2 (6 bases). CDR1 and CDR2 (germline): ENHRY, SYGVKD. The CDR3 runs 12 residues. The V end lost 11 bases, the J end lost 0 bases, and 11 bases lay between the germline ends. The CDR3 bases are TGTGCCGTGGCGGGGTCCTCCTACGAGCAGTACTTC. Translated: CAVAGSSYEQYF.

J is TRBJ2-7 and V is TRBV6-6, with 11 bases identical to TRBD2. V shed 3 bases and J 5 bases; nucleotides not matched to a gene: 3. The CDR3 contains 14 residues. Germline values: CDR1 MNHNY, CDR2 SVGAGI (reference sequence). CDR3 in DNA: TGTGCCAGCAGTTATAGCGGGGGGGCCCACGAGCAGTACGTC. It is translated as CASSYSGGAHEQYV.

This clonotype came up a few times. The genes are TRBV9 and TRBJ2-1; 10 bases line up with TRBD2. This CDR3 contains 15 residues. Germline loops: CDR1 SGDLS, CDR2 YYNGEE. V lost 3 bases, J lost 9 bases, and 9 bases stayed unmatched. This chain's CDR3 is CASSGTAGGLSEQFF. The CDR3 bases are TGTGCCAGCAGCGGAACAGCGGGGGGGCTCTCTGAGCAGTTCTTC.

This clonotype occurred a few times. CDR3 amino acids: CAGQGIPEAFF. CDR3 nucleotide sequence: TGTGCCGGACAGGGAATACCTGAAGCTTTCTTT. This chain uses TRBV2 with TRBJ1-1; 8 bases are a match to TRBD1. V was clipped by 11 bases and J by 6 bases; unmatched bases: 5. Germline CDR1 reads SNHLY; CDR2 reads FYNNEI. The CDR3 loop spans 11 amino acids.

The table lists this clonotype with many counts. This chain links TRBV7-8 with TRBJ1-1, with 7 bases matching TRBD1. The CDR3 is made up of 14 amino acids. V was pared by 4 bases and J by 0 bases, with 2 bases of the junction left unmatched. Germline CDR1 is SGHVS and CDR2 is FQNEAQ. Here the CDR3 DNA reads TGTGCCAGCAGCTCACAGGGGATGAACACTGAAGCTTTCTTT. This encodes CASSSQGMNTEAFF. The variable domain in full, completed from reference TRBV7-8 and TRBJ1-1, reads GAGVSQSPRYKVAKRGQDVALRCDPISGHVSLFWYQQALGQGPEFLTYFQNEAQLDKSGLPSDRFFAERPEGSVSTLKIQRTQQEDSAVYLCASSSQGMNTEAFFGQGTRLTVV.

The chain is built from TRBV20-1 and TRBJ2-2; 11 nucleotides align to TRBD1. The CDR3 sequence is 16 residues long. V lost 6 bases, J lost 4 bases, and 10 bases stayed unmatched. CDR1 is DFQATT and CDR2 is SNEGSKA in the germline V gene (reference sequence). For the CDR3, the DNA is TGCAGTGCGAGGACAGGGGGCCTGGCCGTCACCGGGGAGCTGTTTTTT. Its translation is CSARTGGLAVTGELFF.

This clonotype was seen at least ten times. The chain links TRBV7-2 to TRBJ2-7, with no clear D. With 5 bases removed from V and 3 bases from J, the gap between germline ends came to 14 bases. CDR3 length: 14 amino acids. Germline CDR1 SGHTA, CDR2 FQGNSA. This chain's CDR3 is CASSPHPGFYEQYF. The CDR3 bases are TGTGCCAGCAGCCCACATCCGGGTTTCTACGAGCAGTACTTC. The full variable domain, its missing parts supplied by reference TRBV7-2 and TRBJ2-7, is GAGVSQSPSNKVTEKGKDVELRCDPISGHTALYWYRQSLGQGLEFLIYFQGNSAPDKSGLPSDRFSAERTGGSVSTLTIQRTQQEDSAVYLCASSPHPGFYEQYFGPGTRLTVT.

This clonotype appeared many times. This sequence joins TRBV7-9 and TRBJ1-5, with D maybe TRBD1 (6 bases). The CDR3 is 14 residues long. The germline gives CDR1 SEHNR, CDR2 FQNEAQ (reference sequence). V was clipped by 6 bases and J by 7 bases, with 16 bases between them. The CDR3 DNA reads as TGTGCCAGCAGTGGCCTGGGGGCGGGGCAGCCCCAGCATTTT. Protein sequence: CASSGLGAGQPQHF. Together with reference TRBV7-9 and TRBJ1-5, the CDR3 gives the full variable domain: DTGVSQNPRHKITKRGQNVTFRCDPISEHNRLYWYRQTLGQGPEFLTYFQNEAQLEKSRLLSDRFSAERPKGSFSTLEIQRTEQGDSAMYLCASSGLGAGQPQHFGDGTRLSIL.

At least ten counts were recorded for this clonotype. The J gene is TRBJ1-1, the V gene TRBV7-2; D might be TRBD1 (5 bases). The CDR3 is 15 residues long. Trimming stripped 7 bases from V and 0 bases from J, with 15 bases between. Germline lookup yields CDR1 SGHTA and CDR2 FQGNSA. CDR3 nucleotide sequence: TGTGCCAGCATCCCCTACGGGGGGGTGAACACTGAAGCTTTCTTT. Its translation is CASIPYGGVNTEAFF. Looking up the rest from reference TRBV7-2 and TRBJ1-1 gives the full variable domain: GAGVSQSPSNKVTEKGKDVELRCDPISGHTALYWYRQSLGQGLEFLIYFQGNSAPDKSGLPSDRFSAERTGGSVSTLTIQRTQQEDSAVYLCASIPYGGVNTEAFFGQGTRLTVV.

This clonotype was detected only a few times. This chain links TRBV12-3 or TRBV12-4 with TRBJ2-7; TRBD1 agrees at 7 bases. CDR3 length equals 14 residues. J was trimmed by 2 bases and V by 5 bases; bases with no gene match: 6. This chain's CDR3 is CASSTGTVPYEQYV. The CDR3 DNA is TGTGCCAGCAGTACGGGGACAGTCCCCTACGAGCAGTACGTC.

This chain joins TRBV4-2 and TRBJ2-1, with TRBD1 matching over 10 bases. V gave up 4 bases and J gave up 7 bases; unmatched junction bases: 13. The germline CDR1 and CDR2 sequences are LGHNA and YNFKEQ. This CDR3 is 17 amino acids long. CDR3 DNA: TGTGCCAGCAGCCCGCAAGATACCGGGACAGGGGTGAATGAGCAGTTCTTC. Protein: CASSPQDTGTGVNEQFF.

The CDR3 DNA is TGTGCCAGCAGCTTAACTAGGGAAGGTGAGGACACTGAAGCTTTCTTT. It is translated as CASSLTREGEDTEAFF. This chain connects TRBV7-6 to TRBJ1-1; D is uncertain. Germline V gene lookup returns CDR1 SGHVS and CDR2 FNYEAQ. The CDR3 is made up of 16 amino acids. The V and J ends lost 2 bases and 3 bases respectively, with 16 bases between them.

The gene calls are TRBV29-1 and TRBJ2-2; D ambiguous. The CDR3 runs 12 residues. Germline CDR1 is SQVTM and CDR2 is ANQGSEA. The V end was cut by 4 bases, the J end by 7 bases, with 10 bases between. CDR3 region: CSVVPSGGELFF. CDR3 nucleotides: TGCAGCGTTGTTCCCTCGGGCGGGGAGCTGTTTTTT.